The entry that follows covers one T cell receptor beta chain sequence. The antigen is not known. At one end the junction does not follow the germline gene, possibly because of a read error. The data are from a study of beta chain features in type 1 diabetes. The study's findings and limits: All four CD4+ subsets from Type 1 diabetes patients carried moderately but significantly shorter TCRB CDR3s.

Germline V lookup: CDR1 SGHVS, CDR2 FQNEAQ. CDR3 size: 14 residues. All of the isolated RNA was reverse transcribed, so expressed TCRB transcripts were sequenced. Assay used: immunoSEQ multiplex PCR; TCRdb lists only in-frame clones, some missing. The table has over 300,000 clones, around 7.6% seen once. Sequenced material: central memory CD4+ T cells from blood. The clonotype comes from a woman aged 18-30 years in good health. The rearrangement joins TRBV7-8 to TRBJ2-3; 9 positions agree with TRBD2. The CDR3 DNA follows: TGTGCCAGCAGCTTTGGGCGGGAGGGAATTAAACAGCGTTTT. Protein sequence: CASSFGREGIKQRF. The variable domain in full, completed from reference TRBV7-8 and TRBJ2-3, reads GAGVSQSPRYKVAKRGQDVALRCDPISGHVSLFWYQQALGQGPEFLTYFQNEAQLDKSGLPSDRFFAERPEGSVSTLKIQRTQQEDSAVYLCASSFGREGIKQRFGPGTRLTVL.